Following are 11 T cell receptor beta chains from one sample sequenced in a study of T cell responses to AZD1222 COVID-19 vaccine. Libraries were prepared by immunoSEQ multiplex PCR; TCRdb keeps only in-frame clonotypes and omits some of them. The data contain 100,000 to 150,000 clones, more than 70% of them singletons. This specimen was peripheral blood, taken on day 0 of AZD1222 vaccination. The receptor set was obtained from an adult in good health.

CDR3 nucleotide sequence: TGTGCCAGTAGTATTTCCCGGGAGTCACCCCTCCACTTT. Translated, it gives CASSISRESPLHF. J is TRBJ1-6 and V is TRBV19; D gene unclear. V was trimmed by 3 bases and J by 10 bases, leaving 10 bases between them. This CDR3 has 13 amino acids. Germline V lookup: CDR1 LNHDA, CDR2 SQIVND (reference sequence).

This chain joins TRBV7-2 and TRBJ1-2, with 11 bases identical to TRBD1. The ends lost 0 bases at V and 5 bases at J; junction bases unmatched: 5. The CDR3 is 16 amino acids. From germline, CDR1 is SGHTA and CDR2 FQGNSA. The DNA of the CDR3 is TGTGCCAGCAGCTTAGCAGCCGGGACAGGGGGATATGGCTACACCTTC. It yields the protein CASSLAAGTGGYGYTF. The full variable domain, its missing parts supplied by reference TRBV7-2 and TRBJ1-2, is GAGVSQSPSNKVTEKGKDVELRCDPISGHTALYWYRQSLGQGLEFLIYFQGNSAPDKSGLPSDRFSAERTGGSVSTLTIQRTQQEDSAVYLCASSLAAGTGGYGYTFGSGTRLTVV.

Worth noting for this clone: This same CDR3 is encoded by further DNA sequences in the sample. This rearrangement joins TRBV7-2 to TRBJ1-5; no definite D call. Germline CDR1 SGHTA, CDR2 FQGNSA. The CDR3 has 13 residues. V was shortened by 1 base and J by 6 bases, with 7 bases between the two germline ends. As DNA, the CDR3 is TGTGCCAGCAGCTTAGGCTTAGCTCAGCCCCAGCATTTT. The encoded protein is CASSLGLAQPQHF.

This clone was seen once. The chain carries TRBV9 and TRBJ1-1; 9 bases are shared with TRBD1. Germline V gene sequence: CDR1 SGDLS, CDR2 YYNGEE. V was clipped by 4 bases and J by 6 bases; unmatched bases: 4. This CDR3 has 13 amino acids. As DNA, the CDR3 is TGTGCCAGCAGCACTCGACAGGGGGCTGAAGCTTTCTTT. It translates to CASSTRQGAEAFF.

Details on this clone: One end of the junction does not line up with germline, which may come from a read error. V gene TRBV2 combines with J gene TRBJ1-6; D not resolved. The germline V gene encodes CDR1 SNHLY and CDR2 FYNNEI. The CDR3 has 14 amino acids. DNA for the CDR3: TGTGCCAGCAGTGAATTTTGGGGTAATTCAGCCCTCCACTTT. Its translation is CASSEFWGNSALHF.

This chain uses TRBV28 with TRBJ1-1; weak D call: TRBD1 (6 bases). In germline, CDR1 is MDHEN, CDR2 SYDVKM. This CDR3 contains 14 residues. V was cut by 6 bases and J by 3 bases, with 14 bases left in between. As DNA, the CDR3 is TGTGCCAGCAGCGCGGGACATCCGGACACTGAAGCTTTCTTT. It encodes CASSAGHPDTEAFF.

This clone was seen a single time. The V and J genes are TRBV18 and TRBJ2-1, with 10 nucleotides matching TRBD2. Germline CDR1 KGHSH, CDR2 LQKENI. The CDR3 loop spans 21 amino acids. With V trimmed by 0 bases and J by 4 bases, 18 bases remained unmatched. The CDR3 DNA is TGTGCCAGCTCACCACCGGTAGCGGGAGGACCGAGCTTACCTACATACAATGAGCAGTTCTTC. Translation gives CASSPPVAGGPSLPTYNEQFF.

The rearrangement links TRBV28 to TRBJ2-7; D may match TRBD1 or TRBD2 (6 bases each). Germline CDR1 is MDHEN and CDR2 is SYDVKM. The V end was cut by 6 bases, the J end by 6 bases, with 18 bases between. The CDR3 is 14 residues long. The CDR3 here is CASRSPGGFFEQYF. In DNA, the CDR3 is TGTGCCAGCAGGTCCCCCGGGGGCTTCTTCGAGCAGTACTTC.

The CDR3 protein is CASSLGNFGNTIYF. The CDR3 region has the DNA TGTGCCAGCAGCCTTGGGAATTTTGGAAACACCATATATTTT. The chain couples TRBV7-2 to TRBJ1-3; no clear D. This CDR3 comprises 14 residues. Germline CDR1 is SGHTA and CDR2 is FQGNSA. Trimming stripped 5 bases from V and 3 bases from J, with 11 bases between.

This rearrangement joins TRBV5-4 to TRBJ2-3; tentatively, D is TRBD2 (6 bases). CDR1 is SGHNT and CDR2 is YYREEE in the germline V gene (reference sequence). V gave up 2 bases and J gave up 2 bases, with 9 bases separating them. The CDR3 spans 14 residues. Here the CDR3 reads CASSLGGATDTQYF. The CDR3 bases are TGTGCCAGCAGCTTAGGCGGGGCCACAGATACGCAGTATTTT.

The V gene is TRBV7-2, the J gene TRBJ1-1; D gene ambiguous. Trimming cost V 2 bases and J 0 bases, with 7 bases left between them. Germline V gene lookup returns CDR1 SGHTA and CDR2 FQGNSA. This CDR3 contains 14 residues. The CDR3 spells CASSLLGMNTEAFF. CDR3 nucleotide sequence: TGTGCCAGCAGCTTACTAGGGATGAACACTGAAGCTTTCTTT.